These T cell receptor beta chains were read from a single sample in a study of blood T cell repertoires in COVID-19. Clones were read by immunoSEQ multiplex PCR, and TCRdb kept only the in-frame ones, dropping some. The table has roughly 99,000 clones, roughly 90% seen once; the top ten hold under 5.5%. The material sequenced was peripheral blood. These receptors were collected from a man between 40 and 49 years old with active or convalescent COVID-19. CDR3s include the opening cysteine and the closing phenylalanine or tryptophan. D genes are given only for firm matches. The listing skips clone size in some rows; elsewhere it reads once, few, many or a size class.

CDR3: CASSLSGNSYEQYF
DNA: TGTGCCAGCAGCCTCAGCGGAAACTCCTACGAGCAGTACTTC
V: TRBV14
J: TRBJ2-7
D: -
size: -

CDR3: CASSRGPGETQYF
DNA: TGCGCCAGCAGCCGTGGGCCAGGCGAGACCCAGTACTTC
V: TRBV4-1
J: TRBJ2-5
D: -
size: -

CDR3: CASSQQGLNTEAFF
DNA: TGTGCCAGCAGCCAACAGGGCTTAAACACTGAAGCTTTCTTT
V: TRBV6-5
J: TRBJ1-1
D: -
size: -

CDR3: CASSPTGTGLAGYTF
DNA: TGTGCCAGCAGCCCTACGGGGACAGGGCTGGCGGGCTACACCTTC
V: TRBV6-4
J: TRBJ1-2
D: TRBD1
size: once

CDR3: CASSINSRGSEQYF
DNA: TGTGCCAGTAGTATTAATAGCAGGGGCAGCGAGCAGTACTTC
V: TRBV19
J: TRBJ2-7
D: -
size: few

CDR3: CSVEDRGGELFF
DNA: TGCAGCGTTGAGGACAGGGGCGGGGAGCTGTTTTTT
V: TRBV29-1
J: TRBJ2-2
D: TRBD1
size: -

CDR3: CASSYPIELKRTYTDTQYF
DNA: TGTGCCAGCAGTTACCCAATCGAGCTAAAGCGGACCTACACAGATACGCAGTATTTT
V: TRBV6-2/TRBV6-3
J: TRBJ2-3
D: -
size: -

CDR3: CSALPVVSGNTIYF
DNA: TGCAGCGCCCTACCGGTAGTCTCTGGAAACACCATATATTTT
V: TRBV29-1
J: TRBJ1-3
D: -
size: -

CDR3: CASSSRQGAGNTIYF
DNA: TGTGCCAGCAGTTCGCGACAGGGGGCTGGAAACACCATATATTTT
V: TRBV28
J: TRBJ1-3
D: TRBD1
size: -

CDR3: CASSPPGEWDEQYF
DNA: TGCGCCAGCAGCCCACCAGGGGAGTGGGACGAGCAGTACTTC
V: TRBV5-1
J: TRBJ2-7
D: -
size: -

CDR3: CASSLGTGESEKLFF
DNA: TGTGCCAGCAGTTTAGGGACAGGGGAGTCTGAAAAACTGTTTTTT
V: TRBV28
J: TRBJ1-4
D: TRBD1
size: few

CDR3: CASSQIAGGNGYTF
DNA: TGTGCCAGCAGCCAAATCGCCGGAGGAAACGGCTACACCTTC
V: TRBV3-1/TRBV3-2
J: TRBJ1-2
D: -
size: -

CDR3: CATSRDFPLQGPSSGNTIYF
DNA: TGTGCCACCAGCAGAGATTTCCCGCTCCAGGGGCCTAGCTCTGGAAACACCATATATTTT
V: TRBV15
J: TRBJ1-3
D: -
size: many

CDR3: CASSLPPGQGFAGELFF
DNA: TGTGCCAGCAGCTTACCGCCGGGACAGGGCTTCGCCGGGGAGCTGTTTTTT
V: TRBV7-2
J: TRBJ2-2
D: TRBD1
size: -

CDR3: CASSLTSGTFSGNTIYF
DNA: TGTGCCAGCAGCCTCACGTCCGGGACATTTTCTGGAAACACCATATATTTT
V: TRBV7-2
J: TRBJ1-3
D: -
size: -

CDR3: CASSKRGGTASGDADTQYF
DNA: TGTGCCAGCAGCAAAAGGGGGGGGACCGCGAGTGGGGACGCAGATACGCAGTATTTT
V: TRBV21-1
J: TRBJ2-3
D: -
size: once

CDR3: CASSLSGTGIYGYTF
DNA: TGTGCCAGCAGCTTGTCGGGGACAGGGATCTATGGCTACACCTTC
V: TRBV5-5
J: TRBJ1-2
D: TRBD1
size: -

CDR3: CASSRQGDGTGELFF
DNA: TGTGCCAGCAGTCGACAGGGCGATGGCACCGGGGAGCTGTTTTTT
V: TRBV6-6
J: TRBJ2-2
D: TRBD1
size: -

CDR3: CASTSNTEAFF
DNA: TGTGCCAGCACCTCGAACACTGAAGCTTTCTTT
V: TRBV25-1
J: TRBJ1-1
D: -
size: once

CDR3: CASSMGSGRFDEQFF
DNA: TGTGCCAGTAGTATGGGGAGCGGGAGATTCGATGAGCAGTTCTTC
V: TRBV19
J: TRBJ2-1
D: TRBD2
size: -

CDR3: CAISESWTGESNQPQHF
DNA: TGTGCCATCAGTGAGTCGTGGACAGGGGAAAGCAATCAGCCCCAGCATTTT
V: TRBV10-3
J: TRBJ1-5
D: TRBD1
size: -

CDR3: CASSSRLAGETQYF
DNA: TGTGCCAGCAGTAGCCGACTAGCCGGTGAGACCCAGTACTTC
V: TRBV28
J: TRBJ2-5
D: TRBD2
size: -

CDR3: CAWGQGVESPLHF
DNA: TGTGCCTGGGGACAGGGGGTCGAATCACCCCTCCACTTT
V: TRBV30
J: TRBJ1-6
D: TRBD1
size: -